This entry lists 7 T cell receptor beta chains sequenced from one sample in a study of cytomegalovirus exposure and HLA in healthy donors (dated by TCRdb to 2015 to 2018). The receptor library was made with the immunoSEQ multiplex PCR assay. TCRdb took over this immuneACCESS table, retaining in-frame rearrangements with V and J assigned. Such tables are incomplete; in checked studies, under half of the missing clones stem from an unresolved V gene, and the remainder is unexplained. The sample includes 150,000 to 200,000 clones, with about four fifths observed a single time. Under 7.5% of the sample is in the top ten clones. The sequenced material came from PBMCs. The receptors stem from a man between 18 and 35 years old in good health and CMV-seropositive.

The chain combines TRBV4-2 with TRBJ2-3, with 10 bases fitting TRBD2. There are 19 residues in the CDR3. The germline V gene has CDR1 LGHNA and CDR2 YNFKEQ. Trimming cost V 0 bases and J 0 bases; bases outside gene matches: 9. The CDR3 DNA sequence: TGTGCCAGCAGCCAAGATCGGTCTGGACTAGCGGAAAGCACAGATACGCAGTATTTT. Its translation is CASSQDRSGLAESTDTQYF.

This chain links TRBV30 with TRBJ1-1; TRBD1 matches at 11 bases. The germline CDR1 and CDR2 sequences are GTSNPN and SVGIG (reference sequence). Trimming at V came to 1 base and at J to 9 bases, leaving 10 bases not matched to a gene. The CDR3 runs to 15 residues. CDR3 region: CAWSGAGTGGSKAFF. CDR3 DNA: TGTGCCTGGAGTGGGGCCGGGACAGGGGGGTCTAAAGCTTTCTTT.

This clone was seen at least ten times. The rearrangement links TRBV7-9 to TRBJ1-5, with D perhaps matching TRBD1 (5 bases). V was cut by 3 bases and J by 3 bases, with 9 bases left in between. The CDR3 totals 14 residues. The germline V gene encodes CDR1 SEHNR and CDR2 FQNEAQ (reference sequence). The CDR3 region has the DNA TGTGCCAGCAGCTTTGACAGTTACAATCAGCCCCAGCATTTT. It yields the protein CASSFDSYNQPQHF. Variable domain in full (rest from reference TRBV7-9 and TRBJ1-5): DTGVSQNPRHKITKRGQNVTFRCDPISEHNRLYWYRQTLGQGPEFLTYFQNEAQLEKSRLLSDRFSAERPKGSFSTLEIQRTEQGDSAMYLCASSFDSYNQPQHFGDGTRLSIL.

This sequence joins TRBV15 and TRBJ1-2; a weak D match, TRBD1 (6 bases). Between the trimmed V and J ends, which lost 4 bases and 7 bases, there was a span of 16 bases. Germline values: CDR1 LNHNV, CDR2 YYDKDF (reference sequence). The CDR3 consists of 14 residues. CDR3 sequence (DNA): TGTGCCACCAGCACCCGCGGGGGGGCGGTTGGCTACACCTTC. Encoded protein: CATSTRGGAVGYTF.

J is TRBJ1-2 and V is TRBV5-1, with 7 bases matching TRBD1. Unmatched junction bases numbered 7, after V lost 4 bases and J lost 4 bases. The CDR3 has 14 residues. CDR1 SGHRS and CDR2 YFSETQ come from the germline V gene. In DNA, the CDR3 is TGCGCCAGCAGCCCCGGGACAGTTGGCTATGGCTACACCTTC. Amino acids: CASSPGTVGYGYTF.

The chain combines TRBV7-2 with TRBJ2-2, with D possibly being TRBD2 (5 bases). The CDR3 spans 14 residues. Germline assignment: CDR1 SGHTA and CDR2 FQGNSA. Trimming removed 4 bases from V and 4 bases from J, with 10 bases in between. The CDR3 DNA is TGTGCCAGCAGCTCCGGGATTAGCACCGGGGAGCTGTTTTTT. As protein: CASSSGISTGELFF.

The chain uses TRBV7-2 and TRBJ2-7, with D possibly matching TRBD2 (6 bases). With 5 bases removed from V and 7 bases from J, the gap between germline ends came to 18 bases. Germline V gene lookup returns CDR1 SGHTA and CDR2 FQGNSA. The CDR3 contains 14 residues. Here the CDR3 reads CASSPGRRAGEQYF. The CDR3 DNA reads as TGTGCCAGCAGCCCGGGACGGAGGGCCGGAGAGCAGTACTTC.